The T cell receptor beta chain described here comes from a study of vaccination and CD4 T cells after COVID-19. The treatment: approximately nine-day PBMC culture with coronavirus spike peptide pools or control peptides (ViraFEST assay). The Oncomine TCR Beta short-read assay sequenced DNA from cultured CD4+ T cells. TCRdb redid the calling of the PCR reads with MiXCR, one entry per CDR3 protein. The data show 18,000 or so distinct CDR3 sequences, 45% to 50% seen once. V lost 6 bases to trimming and J lost 1 base, with 12 bases between them. The CDR3 loop spans 14 amino acids. Concerning this clonotype itself: Its specificity is unknown.

The receptor was derived from a human donor who had recovered from COVID-19. Material: CD4+ T cells from blood, cultured in vitro, obtained before SARS-CoV-2 vaccination. The chain uses TRBV12-3 or TRBV12-4 and TRBJ1-1; perhaps TRBD1 as D (6 bases). For the CDR3, the DNA is TGTGCCAGCAGGCGACAGGTTGAGAACACTGAAGCTTTCTTT. Its protein product is CASRRQVENTEAFF.